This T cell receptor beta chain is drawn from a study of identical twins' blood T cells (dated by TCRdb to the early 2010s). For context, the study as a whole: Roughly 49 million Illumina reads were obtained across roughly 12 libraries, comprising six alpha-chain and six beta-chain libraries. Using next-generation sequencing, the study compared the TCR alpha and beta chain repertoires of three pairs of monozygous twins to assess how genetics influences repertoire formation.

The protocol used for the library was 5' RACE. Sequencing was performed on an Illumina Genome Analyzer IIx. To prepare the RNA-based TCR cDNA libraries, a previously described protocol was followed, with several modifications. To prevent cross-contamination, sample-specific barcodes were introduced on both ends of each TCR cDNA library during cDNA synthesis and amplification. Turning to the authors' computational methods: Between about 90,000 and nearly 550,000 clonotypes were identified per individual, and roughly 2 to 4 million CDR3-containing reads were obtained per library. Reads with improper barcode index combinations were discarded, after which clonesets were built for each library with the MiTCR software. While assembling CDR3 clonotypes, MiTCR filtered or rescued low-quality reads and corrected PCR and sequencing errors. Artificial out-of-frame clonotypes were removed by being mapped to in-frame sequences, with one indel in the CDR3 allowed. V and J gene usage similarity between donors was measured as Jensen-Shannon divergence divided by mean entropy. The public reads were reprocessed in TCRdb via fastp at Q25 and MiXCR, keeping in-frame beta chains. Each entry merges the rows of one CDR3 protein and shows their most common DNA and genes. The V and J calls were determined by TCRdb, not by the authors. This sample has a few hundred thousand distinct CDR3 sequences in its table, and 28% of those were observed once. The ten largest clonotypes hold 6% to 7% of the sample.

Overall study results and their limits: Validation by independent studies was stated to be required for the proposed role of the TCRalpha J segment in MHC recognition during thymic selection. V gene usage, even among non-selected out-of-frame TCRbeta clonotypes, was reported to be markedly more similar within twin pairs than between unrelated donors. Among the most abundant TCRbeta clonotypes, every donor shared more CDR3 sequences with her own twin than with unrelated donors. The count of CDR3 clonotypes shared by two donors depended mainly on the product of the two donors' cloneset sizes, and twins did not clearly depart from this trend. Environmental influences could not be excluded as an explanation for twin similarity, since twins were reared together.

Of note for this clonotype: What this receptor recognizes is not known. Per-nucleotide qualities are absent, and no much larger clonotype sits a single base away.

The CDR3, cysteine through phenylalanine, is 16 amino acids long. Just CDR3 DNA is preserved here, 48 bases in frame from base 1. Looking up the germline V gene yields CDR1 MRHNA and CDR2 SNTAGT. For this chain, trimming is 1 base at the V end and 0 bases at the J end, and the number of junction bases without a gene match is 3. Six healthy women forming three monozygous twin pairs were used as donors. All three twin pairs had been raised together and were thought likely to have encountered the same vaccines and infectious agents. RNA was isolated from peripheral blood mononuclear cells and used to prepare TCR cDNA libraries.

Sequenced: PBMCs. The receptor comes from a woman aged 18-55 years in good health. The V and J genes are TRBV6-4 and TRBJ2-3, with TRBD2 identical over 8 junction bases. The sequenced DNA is TGTGCCAGCAGTGACTTGGCGGGAGGTAGCACAGATACGCAGTATTTT. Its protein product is CASSDLAGGSTDTQYF.